The sequence of this T cell receptor beta chain was determined in a study of T-cell memory formation after mild COVID-19 (dated by TCRdb to the early 2020s). About the investigation overall: Most TCR sequence clusters were specific to one of the two donors. Longitudinal TCRalpha and TCRbeta repertoire sequencing tracked T-cell clones expanding and contracting after mild COVID-19 in a couple of donors. The cohort comprised two young, previously healthy adult volunteers, one female and one male. The paper as a whole reports these results and caveats: Only a couple of mild cases were covered by the study, and larger cohorts that include severe cases with pre-infection samples were considered necessary. Contracting CD4+ clones appeared mostly in the CM and EM memory subsets, whereas CD8+ clones were enriched in EMRA. Some responding clones were found in pre-infection memory, which suggests that pre-existing cross-reactive memory T cells took part in the SARS-CoV-2 response. SARS-CoV-2 specificity was not confirmed for the second-wave clones peaking on day 37. Clones that contracted from day 15 to 85 showed balanced CD4/CD8 phenotypes, whereas a second wave of clones that expanded from day 15 to 37 leaned towards CD4+.

Ficoll-Paque density gradient centrifugation was used to isolate PBMCs. This clonotype was counted a few times. This receptor's antigen is unknown. Nothing much larger sits one base from this clone, and base qualities are not available. Between the V and J ends, shortened by 0 bases and 4 bases respectively, the junction contains 12 bases. From the cysteine up to the phenylalanine, the CDR3 has a length of 15 residues. Left in the record is the CDR3 DNA by itself, 45 bases read in frame from the first base. CDR1 and CDR2 are read off the germline V gene as SGDLS and YYNGEE. Sequencing was performed on an Illumina NovaSeq 6000. Using 5'RACE with constant-segment primers, TCRalpha and TCRbeta cDNA libraries were constructed, with sample barcodes and unique molecular identifiers added in the process. Trizol reagent was used to extract RNA from every sample. Libraries were amplified in two PCR steps, with a second sample barcode and Illumina TruSeq adapters added in the second step. The libraries were sequenced on an Illumina NovaSeq using 2 x 150 bp paired-end reads. The authors' analysis ran thus. Reads were demultiplexed and collapsed into UMI-guided consensus sequences with migec v1.2.7. Using mixcr v2.1.11, the UMI consensuses were aligned to TRA and TRB V and J templates and assembled into clonotypes. A clonotype was counted as expanded or contracted only if both edgeR and NoisET called the change significant, with noise models trained on biological replicates. For edgeR calls, the cutoffs were a false discovery rate-adjusted p below 0.01 and a log2 fold-change threshold of 1. As an exploratory analysis of dynamics, PCA with hierarchical clustering was applied to max-normalized trajectories of the 1000 most abundant clonotypes. Each responding clone was given a CD4 or CD8 phenotype based on the CD4+ and CD8+ repertoires, which had been sequenced separately. TCRdb trimmed the raw reads at Q25, called clones with MiXCR and kept productive beta chains. Rows with one shared CDR3 protein collapse into an entry with the most common genes and DNA. TCRdb assigned the V and J calls; the authors' analysis was not used. This sample comprises some 40,000 distinct CDR3 sequences, 7.3% of them detected only once. In total, the top ten clones hold approximately 1.5% of the sample.

The rearranged segments are TRBV9 and TRBJ2-3; possibly the D gene is TRBD2, per 6 matching bases. Sequencing input: PBMCs or a T cell subset sorted from them (not recorded which). The clonotype comes from a man aged 18 to 35 who had mild COVID-19 (a few samples of this study predate the infection). The sample titles of this study are shuffled in the database, so cell type and time point are left out; the donor was told from shared clones. The CDR3 protein is CASSVGASESDTQYF. The bases are TGTGCCAGCAGCGTAGGGGCTAGCGAGTCAGATACGCAGTATTTT.